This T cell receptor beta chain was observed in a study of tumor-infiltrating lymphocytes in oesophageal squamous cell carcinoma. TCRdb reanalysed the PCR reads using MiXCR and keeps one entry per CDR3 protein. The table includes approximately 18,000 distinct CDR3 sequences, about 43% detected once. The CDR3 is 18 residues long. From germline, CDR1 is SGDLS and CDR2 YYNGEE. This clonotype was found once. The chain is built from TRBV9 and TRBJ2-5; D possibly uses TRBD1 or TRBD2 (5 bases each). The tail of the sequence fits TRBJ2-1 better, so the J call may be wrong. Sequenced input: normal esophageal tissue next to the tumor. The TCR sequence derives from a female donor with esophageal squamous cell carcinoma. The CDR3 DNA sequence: TGTGCCAGCAGCCCCCAGCCCCGTCCGGGACGACCCTACAATGAGCAGTTCTTC. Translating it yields CASSPQPRPGRPYNEQFF.